The 29 T cell receptor beta chains presented below share a single source sample, sequenced in a study of molecular identifiers for immune sequencing clone quantification. TCRdb fed the PCR reads into MiXCR, producing one record per CDR3 protein. The top ten clones hold roughly 0.86% of a sample with more than 250,000 distinct CDR3 sequences, about a fifth of them seen once. The sample taken for sequencing was naive CD8+ T cells from blood, with Jurkat cell RNA spiked in. As for subset: FACS-sorted CD8+CD4-CCR7+CD45RA+ naive T cells. The receptors were sampled from a human donor in good health. Some libraries in this study had Jurkat cell RNA spiked in.

In its sample, this clonotype was seen many times. This chain links TRBV6-6 with TRBJ2-7, with 8 positions matching TRBD2. V lost 10 bases and J lost 4; bases outside the gene matches: 15. The CDR3 consists of 15 residues. Germline CDR1 MNHNY, CDR2 SVGAGI (reference sequence). This chain's CDR3 is CATTPVAGGGYEQYF. The CDR3 bases are TGTGCCACCACCCCTGTTGCGGGAGGCGGGTACGAGCAGTACTTC.

This clonotype was counted at least ten times. This chain uses TRBV10-1 with TRBJ1-5; D ambiguous. Germline values: CDR1 WNHNN, CDR2 SYGVQD (reference sequence). The CDR3 has 13 amino acids. V dropped 0 bases and J dropped 6 bases, with 6 bases sitting between them. CDR3 nucleotides: TGCGCCAGCAGTGAGTCAATGGGTCAGCCCCAGCATTTT. It encodes CASSESMGQPQHF.

Note on this clonotype: This may be a read error: a much more frequent sequence differs by one nucleotide. This chain joins TRBV21-1 and TRBJ2-5; TRBD1, the table's D call, was not compared with the DNA. TRBV21-1 is a documented pseudogene. The length of the CDR3 is 16 residues. The CDR3 here is CASSKDSRPTPETQYF. The CDR3 region has the DNA TGTGCCAGCAGCAAAGATTCTAGGCCTACCCCCGAGACCCAGTACTTC.

This clonotype was seen many times. The chain uses TRBV24-1 and TRBJ2-2; a weak D match, TRBD1 (6 bases). The CDR3 consists of 16 residues. Trimming stripped 1 base from V and 0 bases from J, with 8 bases between. The germline V gene has CDR1 KGHDR and CDR2 SFDVKD. The CDR3 coding sequence is TGTGCCACCAGTGATTTTAAGGGGGCGAACACCGGGGAGCTGTTTTTT. It translates to CATSDFKGANTGELFF.

V is TRBV20-1 and J is TRBJ2-7; 15 nucleotides agree with TRBD2. Germline lookup yields CDR1 DFQATT and CDR2 SNEGSKA (reference sequence). The CDR3 totals 16 residues. V lost 3 bases to trimming and J lost 2 bases; unmatched junction nucleotides: 5. The CDR3 DNA follows: TGCAGTGCTAGGGGACTAGCGGGGGGCCTACCCTACGAGCAGTACTTC. This translates into CSARGLAGGLPYEQYF.

Ten or more counts support this clonotype. The chain carries TRBV20-1 and TRBJ1-3, with TRBD1 matching over 10 bases. This CDR3 region has 18 residues. Unmatched junction bases numbered 9, after V lost 0 bases and J lost 1 base. The germline V gene has CDR1 DFQATT and CDR2 SNEGSKA (reference sequence). The DNA of the CDR3 is TGCAGTGCTAGAGATCCGGGACAGGGGAAAGGTTCTGGAAACACCATATATTTT. It translates to CSARDPGQGKGSGNTIYF.

CDR3 loop: CASSGGQGGGYGYTF. The CDR3 bases are TGTGCCAGCAGCGGCGGACAGGGGGGTGGCTATGGCTACACCTTC. This sequence joins TRBV9 and TRBJ1-2, with 10 positions matching TRBD1. Unmatched junction bases numbered 6, after V lost 3 bases and J lost 4 bases. CDR3 length: 15 residues. Looked up from germline, CDR1 is SGDLS and CDR2 is YYNGEE.

In regard to this clonotype: A read error is possible here, since a much larger clone lies one base away. The rearrangement links TRBV25-1 to TRBJ2-1, with no clear D. CDR1 and CDR2 from the germline V gene are MGHDK and SYGVNS. CDR3 size: 11 residues. The CDR3 sequence: CASSRYNEQLF. The CDR3 DNA reads as TGTGCCAGCAGTAGGTACAATGAGCAGCTCTTC.

On this clonotype: This may be a read error: a much more frequent sequence differs by one nucleotide. The rearrangement uses TRBV10-3 and TRBJ1-1; D unresolved. The CDR3 runs to 12 residues. Germline assignment: CDR1 ENHRY and CDR2 SYGVKD. The CDR3 loop is CASTDSNTGAFF. The CDR3 coding sequence is TGTGCCAGCACAGACTCGAACACTGGAGCTTTCTTT.

The sample holds many counts of this clonotype. J is TRBJ1-1 and V is TRBV20-1; D may be TRBD1 (6 bases). Germline V gene sequence: CDR1 DFQATT, CDR2 SNEGSKA (reference sequence). The ends were cut back, 1 base at V and 3 bases at J, with 9 bases in the middle. The CDR3 contains 13 residues. The CDR3 protein is CSARGGHYTEAFF. CDR3 nucleotides: TGCAGTGCTAGAGGGGGGCATTACACTGAAGCTTTCTTT.

This clonotype was found a few times. V gene TRBV27 combines with J gene TRBJ2-3; 9 positions match TRBD1. The V gene end was trimmed by 5 bases and the J gene end by 4 bases; junction bases not matched to a gene: 7. The CDR3 totals 15 residues. Germline V gene sequence: CDR1 MNHEY, CDR2 SMNVEV (reference sequence). The CDR3, as DNA: TGTGCCAGCAGTACACCGGGACAGGGCGCAGATACGCAGTATTTT. It translates to CASSTPGQGADTQYF.

This clonotype was seen ten or more times. The V gene is TRBV30, the J gene TRBJ1-4, with TRBD1 matching 9 bases. This CDR3 spans 15 amino acids. Germline lookup yields CDR1 GTSNPN and CDR2 SVGIG (reference sequence). Trimming cost V 2 bases and J 6 bases; bases outside gene matches: 7. CDR3 amino acids: CAWSPSGQGDEKLFF. CDR3 DNA sequence: TGTGCCTGGAGTCCTTCGGGACAGGGTGATGAAAAACTGTTTTTT.

This clonotype has ten or more counts. The rearrangement links TRBV7-3 to TRBJ2-3, with TRBD2 identical over 10 bases. V gave up 2 bases and J gave up 5 bases; unmatched junction bases: 10. The CDR3 loop spans 17 amino acids. Germline values: CDR1 SGHTA, CDR2 FQGTGA. CDR3 nucleotide sequence: TGTGCCAGCAGCTTACGCGAGCGGGAGGGCCGGGAAGATACGCAGTATTTT. Translation gives CASSLREREGREDTQYF.

V usage is TRBV4-1 and J usage is TRBJ2-7; 7 bases line up with TRBD1. Germline assignment: CDR1 MGHRA and CDR2 YSYEKL. This CDR3 contains 14 residues. Unmatched junction bases numbered 7, after V lost 1 base and J lost 7 bases. CDR3 sequence: CASSQGGGASEQYF. The CDR3 bases are TGCGCCAGCAGCCAAGGAGGGGGCGCGTCTGAGCAGTACTTC.

This clonotype has ten or more counts. The genes are TRBV5-1 and TRBJ2-7, with 7 bases matching TRBD2. Trimming removed 3 bases from V and 4 bases from J; junction bases left unmatched: 10. The CDR3 loop spans 15 amino acids. Germline V gene sequence: CDR1 SGHRS, CDR2 YFSETQ. CDR3 amino acids: CASSWAAGELYEQYF. Written as DNA, the CDR3 is TGCGCCAGCAGCTGGGCGGCGGGGGAGCTATACGAGCAGTACTTC.

The rearrangement uses TRBV7-9 and TRBJ2-3; 12 nucleotides agree with TRBD1. Trimming removed 5 bases from V and 4 bases from J; junction bases left unmatched: 13. The CDR3 runs to 18 residues. Germline CDR1 reads SEHNR; CDR2 reads FQNEAQ (reference sequence). CDR3: CASSPFPGQGAGADTQYF. DNA of the CDR3: TGTGCCAGCAGCCCTTTTCCGGGACAGGGGGCTGGTGCAGATACGCAGTATTTT.

The chain couples TRBV20-1 to TRBJ2-7; D gene ambiguous. The germline V and J ends were trimmed by 1 base and 0 bases, with 10 bases remaining between them. Germline V gene sequence: CDR1 DFQATT, CDR2 SNEGSKA (reference sequence). The CDR3 loop spans 14 amino acids. The CDR3 spells CSARVDGSSYEQYF. The CDR3 region has the DNA TGCAGTGCTAGAGTGGACGGAAGCTCCTACGAGCAGTACTTC.

The rearrangement uses TRBV19 and TRBJ1-5, with unresolved D. The length of the CDR3 is 14 residues. Trimming left V 6 bases short and J 5 bases short, with 14 bases between. Germline CDR1 is LNHDA and CDR2 is SQIVND (reference sequence). The CDR3 sequence is CASSPYEGHQPQHF. CDR3 nucleotides: TGTGCCAGTAGCCCCTATGAAGGGCATCAGCCCCAGCATTTT. The full variable domain, in which reference TRBV19 and TRBJ1-5 provide the parts outside the CDR3, is DGGITQSPKYLFRKEGQNVTLSCEQNLNHDAMYWYRQDPGQGLRLIYYSQIVNDFQKGDIAEGYSVSREKKESFPLTVTSAQKNPTAFYLCASSPYEGHQPQHFGDGTRLSIL.

This clonotype was counted between two and nine times. The rearrangement joins TRBV5-1 to TRBJ2-7; 12 bases line up with TRBD2. Trimming took 3 bases from V and 6 from J; bases not matched to a gene: 4. CDR3 length: 14 residues. CDR1 and CDR2 from the germline V gene are SGHRS and YFSETQ. The CDR3 loop reads CASSWTSGNPEQYF. The CDR3 DNA sequence: TGCGCCAGCAGCTGGACTAGCGGGAACCCCGAGCAGTACTTC.

This clonotype was counted ten times or more. As DNA, the CDR3 is TGTGCCAGTAGTCCCGGATCATACTACGAGCAGTACTTC. It translates to CASSPGSYYEQYF. The chain links TRBV19 to TRBJ2-7; unclear D gene. Per germline, CDR1 LNHDA and CDR2 SQIVND (reference sequence). V was trimmed by 5 bases and J by 3 bases, leaving 11 bases between them. The CDR3 has 13 residues.

V usage is TRBV7-9 and J usage is TRBJ2-3; D is unclear. This CDR3 has 13 amino acids. Germline V gene sequence: CDR1 SEHNR, CDR2 FQNEAQ (reference sequence). Trimming cost V 8 bases and J 1 base, with 10 bases left between them. This CDR3 is CASCGTGTDTQYF. The CDR3 DNA sequence: TGTGCCAGCTGCGGCACGGGCACAGATACGCAGTATTTT.

The sample holds many counts of this clonotype. This chain links TRBV29-1 with TRBJ2-1, with a tentative D call TRBD1 (6 bases). The germline V gene has CDR1 SQVTM and CDR2 ANQGSEA. The CDR3 spans 12 residues. Between the trimmed V and J ends, which lost 3 bases and 14 bases, there was a span of 17 bases. CDR3 residues: CSVEGAGWGEFF. The CDR3 DNA follows: TGCAGCGTTGAGGGGGCAGGGTGGGGTGAGTTCTTC.

A word on this clonotype: This may arise from a read error, as a much more abundant clone is one base away. The J gene is TRBJ2-1, the V gene TRBV7-2, with TRBD2 matching 8 bases. The CDR3 extends over 15 amino acids. V shed 4 bases, J shed 7 bases, and the junction held 9 bases outside the gene matches. Germline V CDR1 and CDR2: SGHTA, FQGNSA. Here the CDR3 reads CASSSPAGATNEQFF. Written as DNA, the CDR3 is TGTGCCAGCAGCTCCCCAGCGGGAGCTACGAATGAGCAGTTCTTC.

Points on this clonotype: Given a much more abundant clone one base away, this may be a read error. This chain connects TRBV9 to TRBJ2-2; D possibly corresponds to TRBD2 (6 bases). The CDR3 is made up of 19 amino acids. Germline V gene lookup returns CDR1 SGDLS and CDR2 YYNGEE. The CDR3 nucleotides read TGTGCCAGCAGCGCCCCGTTTGGGGGTGCGGGGCTTAACACCGGGGAGCTGGTTTTT. This codes for CASSAPFGGAGLNTGELVF. The variable domain in full, with the rest retrieved from reference TRBV9 and TRBJ2-2, is DSGVTQTPKHLITATGQRVTLRCSPRSGDLSVYWYQQSLDQGLQFLIQYYNGEERAKGNILERFSAQQFPDLHSELNLSSLELGDSALYFCASSAPFGGAGLNTGELVFGEGSRLTVL.

This clonotype was counted at least ten times. This chain connects TRBV7-9 to TRBJ1-4, with 9 bases identical to TRBD1. The germline V gene has CDR1 SEHNR and CDR2 FQNEAQ (reference sequence). J gave up 4 bases and V 5 bases, and 8 bases lay outside the gene matches. The CDR3 is made up of 16 amino acids. The CDR3 sequence: CASSPTGTGSNEKLFF. In nucleotides, the CDR3 is TGTGCCAGCAGCCCAACCGGGACAGGGAGTAATGAAAAACTGTTTTTT.

There are many counts of this clonotype. The chain is built from TRBV12-3 or TRBV12-4 and TRBJ1-5; no definite D call. CDR3 size: 14 residues. The V and J ends lost 3 bases and 6 bases respectively, with 12 bases between them. This chain's CDR3 is CASSFSFPGQPQHF. The CDR3 DNA follows: TGTGCCAGCAGTTTCAGTTTCCCAGGTCAGCCCCAGCATTTT.

In its sample, this clonotype was seen many times. This chain connects TRBV15 to TRBJ2-3; D gene unclear. Per germline, CDR1 LNHNV and CDR2 YYDKDF (reference sequence). V was cut by 1 base and J by 4 bases, with 12 bases left in between. The CDR3 is made up of 15 amino acids. CDR3 in amino acids: CATSRGVVGSDTQYF. The CDR3 bases are TGTGCCACCAGCAGAGGGGTAGTAGGCTCAGATACGCAGTATTTT.

On this clonotype: A much larger clonotype is one base distant, so this may be a read error. J is TRBJ1-4 and V is TRBV7-9; TRBD1 might be the D (5 bases). The V end lost 5 bases, the J end lost 6 bases, and 19 bases lay between the germline ends. Germline assignment: CDR1 SEHNR and CDR2 FQNEAQ (reference sequence). The CDR3 has 16 residues. The DNA of the CDR3 is TGTGCCAGCAGCCGAAGCTCACAGGACGGGGATGAAAAACTGTTTTTT. This translates into CASSRSSQDGDEKLFF.

The V and J genes are TRBV2 and TRBJ1-4; D possibly corresponds to TRBD1 (5 bases). CDR1 is SNHLY, CDR2 FYNNEI, per germline. V lost 2 bases to trimming and J lost 5 bases, with 15 bases between them. The CDR3 runs to 16 residues. This CDR3 is CASSETLRDANEKLFF. CDR3 bases: TGTGCCAGCAGTGAAACGCTCAGGGACGCGAATGAAAAACTGTTTTTT.